The 21 T cell receptor beta chains listed next were all sequenced from one sample in a study of cytomegalovirus exposure and HLA in healthy donors. The PCR was carried out with 60 Vbeta primers and 13 Jbeta primers. Some clones are missing from TCRdb's copy, which holds only in-frame ones; the method was immunoSEQ multiplex PCR. The sample yields fewer than 250,000 clones, about three quarters seen once. Input material: PBMCs. Receptors originate from a male donor in good health and CMV-seronegative.

In its sample, this clone was seen once. Different DNA sequences within this sample yield the same CDR3. The chain is built from TRBV30 and TRBJ2-3; 7 bases agree with TRBD2. CDR1 is GTSNPN, CDR2 SVGIG, per germline (reference sequence). The V and J ends lost 1 base and 1 base, in that order; junction bases with no gene match: 2. The CDR3 is made up of 14 amino acids. The CDR3 sequence: CAWSERGGTDTQYF. The DNA for the CDR3 is TGTGCCTGGAGTGAACGGGGGGGCACAGATACGCAGTATTTT.

The J gene is TRBJ2-7, the V gene TRBV5-1; 7 bases map to TRBD1. The CDR3 is 18 amino acids. With V trimmed by 0 bases and J by 5 bases, 17 bases remained unmatched. CDR1 is SGHRS, CDR2 YFSETQ, per germline. This CDR3 is CASSLDGTALPVGDEQYF. CDR3 DNA: TGCGCCAGCAGCTTGGACGGGACAGCCTTACCCGTTGGGGACGAGCAGTACTTC.

Written as DNA, the CDR3 is TGTGCCAGCAGTGATGGCAGGGCCAGTGGGGCCAACGTCCTGACTTTC. This gives the protein CASSDGRASGANVLTF. This chain uses TRBV25-1 with TRBJ2-6; D is possibly TRBD1 (5 bases). The V gene lost 3 bases and the J gene lost 3 bases, with 12 bases spanning the gap. The length of the CDR3 is 16 residues. Looked up from germline, CDR1 is MGHDK and CDR2 is SYGVNS.

This chain joins TRBV6-1 and TRBJ2-7; 8 nucleotides line up with TRBD1. The V segment lost 6 bases and the J segment 3 bases; nucleotides outside the gene matches: 7. The CDR3 consists of 14 residues. CDR1 and CDR2 from the germline V gene are MNHNS and SASEGT. CDR3 bases: TGTGCCAGCAGGACAGGGGATCAACGCTACGAGCAGTACTTC. This gives the protein CASRTGDQRYEQYF.

The chain combines TRBV4-3 with TRBJ2-7, with a possible D match to TRBD2 (6 bases). Germline V gene lookup returns CDR1 LGHNA and CDR2 YSLEER. The CDR3 is made up of 14 amino acids. The V and J ends lost 0 bases and 2 bases respectively, with 8 bases between them. DNA for the CDR3: TGCGCCAGCAGCCAAGAGGGGGGTGCCTACGAGCAGTACTTC. Translation gives CASSQEGGAYEQYF.

The chain joins TRBV9 to TRBJ1-2; D is possibly TRBD1 (5 bases). CDR3 length equals 14 residues. The germline V gene encodes CDR1 SGDLS and CDR2 YYNGEE. The ends were cut back, 4 bases at V and 8 bases at J, with 18 bases in the middle. CDR3: CASSSWGLPMGYTF. The CDR3, as DNA: TGTGCCAGCAGCTCGTGGGGCCTCCCCATGGGCTACACCTTC.

This chain joins TRBV5-4 and TRBJ1-4, with D perhaps TRBD1 (6 bases). Trimming stripped 0 bases from V and 8 bases from J, with 14 bases between. The CDR3 is 15 amino acids. CDR1 is SGHNT and CDR2 is YYREEE in the germline V gene (reference sequence). The CDR3 is CASSLDGGGGEKLFF. The CDR3 nucleotides read TGTGCCAGCAGCTTGGACGGGGGCGGGGGAGAAAAACTGTTTTTT. Combining the CDR3 with reference TRBV5-4 and TRBJ1-4 gives the whole variable domain ETGVTQSPTHLIKTRGQQVTLRCSSQSGHNTVSWYQQALGQGPQFIFQYYREEENGRGNFPPRFSGLQFPNYSSELNVNALELDDSALYLCASSLDGGGGEKLFFGSGTQLSVL.

The chain joins TRBV4-2 to TRBJ2-1, with 9 bases matching TRBD1. J was trimmed by 7 bases and V by 0 bases; bases with no gene match: 4. There are 15 residues in the CDR3. The germline V gene encodes CDR1 LGHNA and CDR2 YNFKEQ. The CDR3 sequence: CASSQDLQGANEQFF. The DNA of the CDR3 is TGTGCCAGCAGCCAAGATCTACAGGGGGCGAATGAGCAGTTCTTC.

In its sample, this clone was seen once. The chain joins TRBV5-6 to TRBJ2-3; no firm D call. There are 15 residues in the CDR3. Germline V gene lookup returns CDR1 SGHDT and CDR2 YYEEEE. V dropped 1 base and J dropped 0 bases, with 9 bases sitting between them. The CDR3 DNA is TGTGCCAGCAGCTTGACCGACACTAGCACAGATACGCAGTATTTT. Amino acid sequence: CASSLTDTSTDTQYF. Supplemented by reference TRBV5-6 and TRBJ2-3, the full variable domain reads DAGVTQSPTHLIKTRGQQVTLRCSPKSGHDTVSWYQQALGQGPQFIFQYYEEEERQRGNFPDRFSGHQFPNYSSELNVNALLLGDSALYLCASSLTDTSTDTQYFGPGTRLTVL.

The CDR3 spells CASSTGRANTGELFF. CDR3 nucleotides: TGTGCCAGCAGCACAGGGCGAGCGAACACCGGGGAGCTGTTTTTT. The chain combines TRBV28 with TRBJ2-2; D might be TRBD1 (6 bases). The CDR3 is 15 residues long. V was cut by 6 bases and J by 0 bases, with 11 bases left in between. CDR1 and CDR2 (germline): MDHEN, SYDVKM.

This clone was seen a single time. The chain joins TRBV5-4 to TRBJ2-7; TRBD1 agrees at 9 bases. With V trimmed by 3 bases and J by 1 base, 2 bases remained unmatched. The length of the CDR3 is 14 residues. The germline CDR1 and CDR2 sequences are SGHNT and YYREEE (reference sequence). The CDR3 nucleotides are TGTGCCAGCAGCTCGGACAGGGGATCCTACGAGCAGTACTTC. Protein product: CASSSDRGSYEQYF.

This chain uses TRBV9 with TRBJ1-4; possibly TRBD1 for D (6 bases). The germline V and J ends were trimmed by 4 bases and 2 bases, with 15 bases remaining between them. The CDR3 has 16 residues. The germline V gene has CDR1 SGDLS and CDR2 YYNGEE. The CDR3 DNA follows: TGTGCCAGCAGCCCTTCCGGACAGCCTACTAATGAAAAACTGTTTTTT. This sequence encodes CASSPSGQPTNEKLFF.

This clone was found a few times. The chain couples TRBV19 to TRBJ2-7, with 9 bases identical to TRBD1. Trimming took 7 bases from V and 2 from J; bases not matched to a gene: 6. The CDR3 spans 14 residues. Germline V lookup: CDR1 LNHDA, CDR2 SQIVND (reference sequence). The CDR3 sequence: CASNTGGATYEQYF. Here the CDR3 DNA reads TGTGCCAGTAACACAGGGGGCGCGACCTACGAGCAGTACTTC.

The chain is built from TRBV19 and TRBJ2-1; 8 bases fit TRBD2. The ends lost 5 bases at V and 0 bases at J; junction bases unmatched: 3. Per the germline V gene, CDR1 is LNHDA and CDR2 is SQIVND (reference sequence). This CDR3 has 15 residues. The CDR3 nucleotides read TGTGCCAGTAGTTCAAGCGGGAGCTCCTACAATGAGCAGTTCTTC. It translates to CASSSSGSSYNEQFF.

The J gene is TRBJ2-7, the V gene TRBV7-9; the D gene is possibly TRBD1 (5 bases). Between the trimmed V and J ends, which lost 4 bases and 6 bases, there was a span of 13 bases. The CDR3 contains 13 residues. The germline CDR1 and CDR2 sequences are SEHNR and FQNEAQ (reference sequence). CDR3 residues: CASSSSPGSEQYF. CDR3 nucleotide sequence: TGTGCCAGCAGCTCCTCTCCAGGGTCCGAGCAGTACTTC.

CDR3 amino acids: CASSVRDTSSYGYTF. Here the CDR3 DNA reads TGTGCCAGCAGCGTCCGGGACACCTCTAGCTATGGCTACACCTTC. This chain joins TRBV9 and TRBJ1-2; tentatively, D is TRBD1 (6 bases). The V gene lost 2 bases and the J gene lost 4 bases, with 15 bases spanning the gap. The CDR3 length is 15 residues. The germline gives CDR1 SGDLS, CDR2 YYNGEE. Combining the CDR3 with reference TRBV9 and TRBJ1-2 gives the whole variable domain DSGVTQTPKHLITATGQRVTLRCSPRSGDLSVYWYQQSLDQGLQFLIQYYNGEERAKGNILERFSAQQFPDLHSELNLSSLELGDSALYFCASSVRDTSSYGYTFGSGTRLTVV.

The chain combines TRBV27 with TRBJ2-7; the D gene is possibly TRBD1 (6 bases). CDR1 and CDR2 (germline): MNHEY, SMNVEV (reference sequence). The CDR3 is 15 amino acids. V lost 6 bases, J lost 2 bases, and 17 bases lay in between. Written as DNA, the CDR3 is TGTGCCAGCAGAGTAGGGACACGAAGTGCCTACGAGCAGTACTTC. This sequence encodes CASRVGTRSAYEQYF.

The chain combines TRBV11-3 with TRBJ2-3, with D possibly TRBD1 on 6 matching bases. Germline V CDR1 and CDR2: SGHNT, YENEEA. Between the trimmed V and J ends, which lost 1 base and 0 bases, there was a span of 11 bases. CDR3 length: 16 residues. The CDR3 coding sequence is TGTGCCAGCAGCTTAGGTTTGGACAGTAGCACAGATACGCAGTATTTT. Its translation is CASSLGLDSSTDTQYF.

V and J are TRBV28 and TRBJ2-5; no reliable D call. Per the germline V gene, CDR1 is MDHEN and CDR2 is SYDVKM. The germline V and J ends were trimmed by 6 bases and 4 bases, with 15 bases remaining between them. The length of the CDR3 is 14 residues. This CDR3 is CASRFSPLGETQYF. The CDR3 DNA sequence: TGTGCCAGCAGGTTTAGCCCCCTGGGAGAGACCCAGTACTTC.

The sample holds a few counts of this clone. This chain uses TRBV4-3 with TRBJ1-1; perhaps TRBD1 as D (6 bases). This CDR3 comprises 16 residues. The V gene's germline CDR1 is LGHNA and CDR2 YSLEER. The V and J ends lost 2 bases and 0 bases respectively, with 13 bases between them. The CDR3 coding sequence is TGCGCCAGCAGCCAAAGGGGGGAGGGATTGAACACTGAAGCTTTCTTT. Encoded protein: CASSQRGEGLNTEAFF.

This clone was picked up one time. The J gene is TRBJ1-1, the V gene TRBV21-1. TRBV21-1 is marked as a pseudogene. There are 15 residues in the CDR3. The CDR3 here is CASSKERFRRTEAFF. In nucleotides, the CDR3 is TGTGCCAGCAGCAAAGAAAGGTTTAGGAGGACTGAAGCTTTCTTT.